The clone carrying this TCR beta chain was counted a few times. Its antigen is unidentified. The junction had 6 bases not matched to a gene; V was cut back by 2 bases and J by 5 bases. Germline V CDR1 and CDR2: SGHRS, YFSETQ. The CDR3 runs 14 residues. RNA transcripts yielded amplified TCR beta CDR3 regions. TCR CDR3 underwent first-round RT-PCR with the HTBI primer set. Each CDR3 protein gets one entry after TCRdb re-called the multiplex PCR reads with MiXCR. The table has about 690,000 distinct CDR3 sequences, approximately 15% seen once. Stable hyperthyroidism: no ophthalmopathy progression over 18 months of follow-up. Based on clinical symptoms, serum thyroxine and TRAb, thyroid ultrasound and orbital computed tomography, diagnoses were reached. Source material for PBMCs was 10 ml fresh peripheral blood. The data are from a study of T cells in Graves' hyperthyroidism and ophthalmopathy. Whole-study findings and limits: Model-based prediction identified ophthalmopathy a median approximately 6.2 months prior to its onset.

Sample: blood. The sequence was obtained from a man aged 50 to 59 with Graves' hyperthyroidism. The gene calls are TRBV5-1 and TRBJ2-7; 8 bases are shared with TRBD1. CDR3 bases: TGCGCCAGCAGCTTTCAGGGGGCTCTGGACGAGCAGTACTTC. This encodes CASSFQGALDEQYF.